Listed here is a single T cell receptor (beta chain). Its antigen is undetermined. Negative isolation yielded the CD8+ and CD4+ T cells, while FACS enriched the TEMRA cells. Germline assignment: CDR1 MDHEN and CDR2 SYDVKM. The CDR3 length is 14 residues. Trimming pared 6 bases from V and 0 bases from J, leaving 12 bases between. This entry is derived from a study of CD8 T cells in Susac syndrome. The RNA input was roughly 0.45 to 1 ug, and it was reverse transcribed with random hexamers. A multiplex approach, immunoSEQ multiplex PCR, amplified TCR beta CDR3 across 54 Vbeta and 13 Jbeta. TCRdb itself ran the immunoSEQ multiplex PCR reads through MiXCR, one entry per CDR3 protein. The table lists over 350,000 distinct CDR3 sequences, around 83% of them singletons. Overall study results and limits: The authors acknowledged that their TCR sequencing and HLA analysis involved a relatively small number of individuals.

Source material: CD8+ T cells from PBMCs. V usage is TRBV28 and J usage is TRBJ2-7; D is uncertain. The receptor comes from a human donor with multiple sclerosis. This chain's CDR3 is CASSVVGSSYEQYF. Written as DNA, the CDR3 is TGTGCCAGCAGCGTCGTCGGATCCTCCTACGAGCAGTACTTC. The whole variable domain, remainder taken from reference TRBV28 and TRBJ2-7, is DVKVTQSSRYLVKRTGEKVFLECVQDMDHENMFWYRQDPGLGLRLIYFSYDVKMKEKGDIPEGYSVSREKKERFSLILESASTNQTSMYLCASSVVGSSYEQYFGPGTRLTVT.